A selection of T cell receptor beta chains follows, all from one sample in a study of blood T cell repertoires in COVID-19. Produced via immunoSEQ multiplex PCR; TCRdb's table is partial and in-frame only. The profile shows around 300,000 clones, 90% of them singletons. Sample: PBMCs or T cells enriched from blood (not recorded which). These receptors were obtained from a woman aged 25 to 39 who had recovered from COVID-19. The CDR3 runs from the conserved cysteine through the conserved F or W. D genes are given only for firm matches. Part of the rows lack a size; the others show once, few, many or a class for expanded clones.

V gene	D gene	J gene	clone size	CDR3 DNA	CDR3 protein
TRBV2	-	TRBJ2-1	once	TGTGCCAGCACCGTTGACAATGAGCAGTTCTTC	CASTVDNEQFF
TRBV28	TRBD2	TRBJ2-1	-	TGTGCCAGCATCCTAGCGGGAGGGGGGTACAATGAGCAGTTCTTC	CASILAGGGYNEQFF
TRBV5-1	TRBD1	TRBJ2-5	-	TGCGCCAGCAGCAGACAGGGATCTGCCCAAGAGACCCAGTACTTC	CASSRQGSAQETQYF
TRBV6-2/TRBV6-3	-	TRBJ1-5	-	TGTGCCAGCAGTTACATGGGGCGTGGGGAGCCCCAGCATTTT	CASSYMGRGEPQHF
TRBV30	TRBD1	TRBJ1-5	few	TGTGCCTGGAGTCCCGACAGGGGCCGTAATCAGCCCCAGCATTTT	CAWSPDRGRNQPQHF
TRBV27	TRBD1	TRBJ2-2	-	TGTGCCAGCAGTTTCGGACAGGGGTCGAGCGGGGAGCTGTTTTTT	CASSFGQGSSGELFF
TRBV7-2	-	TRBJ1-5	-	TGTGCCAGCAGCTTGTCCCGTGAGGAGCAGCCCCAGCATTTT	CASSLSREEQPQHF
TRBV4-2	TRBD2	TRBJ2-3	once	TGTGCCAGCAGCCAAGTGTTAGCGGGCCTCACAGATACGCAGTATTTT	CASSQVLAGLTDTQYF
TRBV5-1	-	TRBJ1-6	-	TGCGCCAGCAGCTTTGACAGGACTAATTCACCCCTCCACTTT	CASSFDRTNSPLHF
TRBV5-6	-	TRBJ1-4	-	TGTGCCAGCAGTAGGGGCAGGGGCTATGAAAAACTGTTTTTT	CASSRGRGYEKLFF
TRBV4-3	-	TRBJ2-2	-	TGCGCCAGCAGCCAAGTCCGTAACACCGGGGAGCTGTTTTTT	CASSQVRNTGELFF
TRBV9	TRBD2	TRBJ2-1	-	TGTGCCAGCAGCGTAGGGGTGGGACTAGGAGGTCATGAGCAGTTCTTC	CASSVGVGLGGHEQFF
TRBV9	TRBD1	TRBJ1-1	-	TGTGCCAGCAGCCCCGGGACAGGGGAAATGAACACTGAAGCTTTCTTT	CASSPGTGEMNTEAFF